The 4 T cell receptor beta chains below come from one sample, sequenced in a study of shared clonotypes between healthy human individuals (dated by TCRdb to 2020 to 2022). The library was prepared using the immunoSEQ multiplex PCR assay. Drawn from immuneACCESS, this table holds only the in-frame rearrangements with V and J called that TCRdb kept. Clones are partly lost; checked studies trace under half to an unresolved V gene and leave the rest unexplained. The table for this sample lists some 2,000,000 clones; 90% to 95% of them were counted only once. 0.13% of the sample is taken by the ten largest. The sample was naive CD4+ T cells sorted from blood. This specimen's cell subset or site label, interpreted: CD45RA+ positively selected. The origin of the receptors is a man younger than 35 in good health.

The chain combines TRBV25-1 with TRBJ2-2; D is ambiguous. CDR1 MGHDK and CDR2 SYGVNS come from the germline V gene. CDR3 length: 15 residues. V lost 4 bases and J 3 bases, leaving 12 bases between the germline ends. For the CDR3, the DNA is TGTGCCAGCAGTGCCCCCAACAAGTACACCGGGGAGCTGTTTTTT. Protein product: CASSAPNKYTGELFF.

This clone was recorded once. The rearrangement uses TRBV10-2 and TRBJ2-5, with 7 bases fitting TRBD2. V was clipped by 8 bases and J by 1 base; unmatched bases: 7. The V gene's germline CDR1 is WSHSY and CDR2 SAAADI. This CDR3 is built from 14 residues. DNA of the CDR3: TGCGCCAGCGCCCGGGGAGGGGCCCAAGAGACCCAGTACTTC. This encodes CASARGGAQETQYF.

V usage is TRBV7-3 and J usage is TRBJ2-3; 10 positions match TRBD2. The germline V gene has CDR1 SGHTA and CDR2 FQGTGA. The length of the CDR3 is 13 residues. V dropped 2 bases and J dropped 11; count of bases not matched to a gene: 4. Here the CDR3 DNA reads TGTGCCAGCAGCTTAGGGCTAGCGGGGGTGCAGTATTTT. Encoded protein: CASSLGLAGVQYF.

V usage is TRBV18 and J usage is TRBJ2-7; D may correspond to TRBD1 or TRBD2 (6 bases each). Trimming shortened V by 0 bases and J by 1 base, and 10 bases separated the two germline ends. This CDR3 has 15 residues. Germline V lookup: CDR1 KGHSH, CDR2 LQKENI. CDR3 amino acids: CASSPPGGMSYEQYF. The CDR3 DNA is TGTGCCAGCTCACCACCGGGGGGCATGTCCTACGAGCAGTACTTC.